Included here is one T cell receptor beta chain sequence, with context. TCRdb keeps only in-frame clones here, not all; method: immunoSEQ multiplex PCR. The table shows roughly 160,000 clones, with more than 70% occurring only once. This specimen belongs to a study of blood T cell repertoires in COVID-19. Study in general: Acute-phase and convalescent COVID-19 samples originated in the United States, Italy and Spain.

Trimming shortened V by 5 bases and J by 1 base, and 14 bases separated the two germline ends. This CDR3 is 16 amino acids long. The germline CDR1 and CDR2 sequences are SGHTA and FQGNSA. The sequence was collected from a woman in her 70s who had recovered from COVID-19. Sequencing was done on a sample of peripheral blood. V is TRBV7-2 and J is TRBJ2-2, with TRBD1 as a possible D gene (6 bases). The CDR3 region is CASSLPPDRNTGELFF. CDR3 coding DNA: TGTGCCAGCAGCCTTCCCCCGGACAGGAACACCGGGGAGCTGTTTTTT.